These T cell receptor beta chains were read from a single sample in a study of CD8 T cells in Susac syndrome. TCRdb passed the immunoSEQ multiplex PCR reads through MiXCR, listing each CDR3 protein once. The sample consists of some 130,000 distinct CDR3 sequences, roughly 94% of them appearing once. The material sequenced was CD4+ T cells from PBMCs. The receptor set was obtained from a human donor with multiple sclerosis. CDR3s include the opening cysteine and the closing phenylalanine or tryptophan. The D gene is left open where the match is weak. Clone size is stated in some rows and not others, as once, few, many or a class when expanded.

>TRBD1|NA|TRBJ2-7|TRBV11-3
CASSLGQGGEQYF
TGTGCCAGCAGCCTCGGACAGGGTGGGGAGCAGTACTTC
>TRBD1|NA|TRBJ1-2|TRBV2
CASSETGSGYTF
TGTGCCAGCAGCGAGACAGGGAGCGGCTACACCTTC
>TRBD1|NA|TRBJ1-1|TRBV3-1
CASSQDGGQGGLEAFF
TGTGCCAGCAGCCAAGACGGTGGACAGGGAGGACTTGAAGCTTTCTTT
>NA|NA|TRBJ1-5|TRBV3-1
CASSQGGGSEPQHF
TGTGCCAGCAGCCAAGGGGGGGGGAGTGAGCCCCAGCATTTT
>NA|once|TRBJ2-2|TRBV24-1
CATSDLKKGRTGELFF
TGTGCCACCAGTGATTTGAAAAAGGGACGGACCGGGGAGCTGTTTTTT
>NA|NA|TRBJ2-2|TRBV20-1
CSARPGFGELFF
TGCAGTGCTAGACCAGGGTTCGGGGAGCTGTTTTTT
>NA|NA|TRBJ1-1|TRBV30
CAWRPPRGQGTEAFF
TGTGCCTGGAGGCCCCCACGGGGGCAGGGCACTGAAGCTTTCTTT
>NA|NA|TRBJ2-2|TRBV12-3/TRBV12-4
CASSVRSFTGELFF
TGTGCCAGCAGTGTCAGGAGTTTCACCGGGGAGCTGTTTTTT
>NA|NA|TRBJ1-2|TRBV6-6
CASSPEGGRDGYTF
TGTGCCAGCAGCCCCGAAGGGGGTAGGGACGGCTACACCTTC
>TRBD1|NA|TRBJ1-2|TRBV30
CAWTRDRGSSYGYTF
TGTGCCTGGACCCGGGACAGGGGAAGTAGCTATGGCTACACCTTC
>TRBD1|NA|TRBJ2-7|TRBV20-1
CSATGQGGEQYF
TGCAGTGCTACCGGACAGGGGGGCGAGCAGTACTTC
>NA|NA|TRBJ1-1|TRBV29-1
CSVAVRDTEAFF
TGCAGCGTTGCTGTCAGGGACACTGAAGCTTTCTTT
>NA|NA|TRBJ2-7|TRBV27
CASSLSWQGTYEQYF
TGTGCCAGCAGTTTATCATGGCAGGGAACCTACGAGCAGTACTTC
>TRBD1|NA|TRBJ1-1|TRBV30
CAWREGPGQGEAFF
TGTGCCTGGAGAGAGGGACCGGGACAGGGGGAAGCTTTCTTT
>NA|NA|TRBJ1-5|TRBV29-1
CSVARDTEPNQPQHF
TGCAGCGTTGCACGGGACACGGAACCGAATCAGCCCCAGCATTTT
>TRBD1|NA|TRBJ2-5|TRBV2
CASSGQGGAGPQYF
TGTGCCAGCAGTGGACAGGGCGGAGCCGGTCCCCAGTACTTC
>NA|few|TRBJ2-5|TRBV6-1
CASSARGPQETQYF
TGTGCCAGCAGTGCCCGGGGACCACAAGAGACCCAGTACTTC
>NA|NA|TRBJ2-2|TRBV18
CASPQWDTGELFF
TGTGCCAGCCCCCAATGGGACACCGGGGAGCTGTTTTTT
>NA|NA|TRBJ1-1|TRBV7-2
CASSWGVLNTEAFF
TGTGCCAGCAGCTGGGGAGTCTTGAACACTGAAGCTTTCTTT
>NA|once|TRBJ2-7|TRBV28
CASSSPGHNYEQYF
TGTGCCAGCAGTTCCCCGGGACACAACTACGAGCAGTACTTC
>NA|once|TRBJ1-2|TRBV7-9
CASSLAPDRGSPTF
TGTGCCAGCAGCTTAGCGCCTGATAGGGGCTCTCCCACCTTC
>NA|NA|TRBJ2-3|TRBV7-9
CASSLFPPLSGTSTDTQYF
TGTGCCAGCAGCTTATTCCCCCCCCTTAGCGGAACTAGCACAGATACGCAGTATTTT
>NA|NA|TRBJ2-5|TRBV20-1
CSARSGETQYF
TGCAGTGCTAGATCGGGGGAGACCCAGTACTTC
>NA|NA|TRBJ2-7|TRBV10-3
CAISDEGHPYEQYF
TGTGCCATCAGTGACGAAGGACACCCCTACGAGCAGTACTTC
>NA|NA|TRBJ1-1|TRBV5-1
CASSPNTLGNTEAFF
TGCGCCAGCAGCCCGAATACACTCGGGAACACTGAAGCTTTCTTT
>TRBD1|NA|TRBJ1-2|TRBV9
CASSYLGTGGTINYGYTF
TGTGCCAGCAGCTACCTTGGGACAGGGGGCACTATTAACTATGGCTACACCTTC
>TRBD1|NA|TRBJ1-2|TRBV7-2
CASSGPGQGLYGYTF
TGTGCCAGCAGCGGACCCGGACAGGGACTTTACGGCTACACCTTC
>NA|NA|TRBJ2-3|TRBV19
CASSTQGDTQYF
TGTGCCAGTAGTACCCAAGGAGATACGCAGTATTTT
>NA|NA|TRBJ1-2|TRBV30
CAWSTARFYGYTF
TGTGCCTGGAGTACGGCCAGATTCTATGGCTACACCTTC
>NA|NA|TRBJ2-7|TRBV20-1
CSARKTSHEQYF
TGCAGTGCTAGGAAGACATCTCACGAGCAGTACTTC
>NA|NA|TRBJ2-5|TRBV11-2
CASSFGGGETQYF
TGTGCCAGCAGCTTCGGAGGGGGCGAGACCCAGTACTTC
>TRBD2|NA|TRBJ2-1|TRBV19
CASSIPGGFSYNEQFF
TGTGCCAGTAGTATTCCGGGGGGGTTTTCCTACAATGAGCAGTTCTTC
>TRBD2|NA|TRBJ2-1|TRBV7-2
CASTPGDSGSEQFF
TGTGCCAGCACCCCGGGGGATAGCGGGAGTGAGCAGTTCTTC
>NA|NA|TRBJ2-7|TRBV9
CASSVRLSSYEQYF
TGTGCCAGCAGCGTAAGACTCAGCTCCTACGAGCAGTACTTC
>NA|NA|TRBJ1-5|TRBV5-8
CASSLVRAQPQHF
TGTGCCAGCAGCTTGGTACGGGCTCAGCCCCAGCATTTT